The 23 T cell receptor beta chains in this list originate from one sample, sequenced in a study of CD8 T cells in ankylosing spondylitis. These receptors' targets are unknown. TCRdb recomputed calls from the 5' RACE reads with MiXCR, one row per CDR3 protein. The sample lists about 450,000 distinct CDR3 sequences, approximately 26% occurring once. General observations from the study: For ankylosing spondylitis blood, a TCR beta motif of several highly homologous variants appeared characteristic.

Sequences were obtained from blood, either unsorted or a sorted T cell fraction (not recorded which). These receptors all come from a male donor with ankylosing spondylitis.

The chain joins TRBV7-2 to TRBJ1-1; possible D gene TRBD1, 6 bases. In germline, CDR1 is SGHTA, CDR2 FQGNSA. The CDR3 is 15 amino acids. V was pared by 0 bases and J by 8 bases, with 16 bases between. CDR3 amino acids: CASSLARPGESEAFF. CDR3 DNA: TGTGCCAGCAGCTTAGCGAGGCCAGGGGAATCGGAAGCTTTCTTT.

The chain uses TRBV7-9 and TRBJ1-2; tentative D call: TRBD1 (5 bases). Germline V gene data show CDR1 as SEHNR and CDR2 as FQNEAQ (reference sequence). The germline V and J ends were trimmed by 2 bases and 8 bases, with 12 bases remaining between them. The CDR3 spans 13 residues. The CDR3 loop is CASSLRDLGGYTF. The CDR3, as DNA: TGTGCCAGCAGCTTACGGGACCTAGGGGGCTACACCTTC.

The chain uses TRBV3-1 and TRBJ2-7; D uncertain. The CDR3 contains 20 residues. CDR1 and CDR2 (germline): LGHDT, YNNKEL (reference sequence). The V end lost 0 bases, the J end lost 0 bases, and 24 bases lay between the germline ends. CDR3 amino acids: CASSQDRAENGPSSSYEQYV. The CDR3, as DNA: TGTGCCAGCAGCCAAGATAGGGCCGAGAATGGCCCTTCGAGCTCCTACGAGCAGTACGTC.

The chain has TRBV11-2 and TRBJ1-5; a weak D match, TRBD1 (6 bases). CDR1 SGHAT and CDR2 FQNNGV come from the germline V gene. The CDR3 totals 19 residues. V was trimmed by 5 bases and J by 0 bases, leaving 23 bases between them. The CDR3 loop reads CASSRGKGGDISSNQPQHF. Here the CDR3 DNA reads TGTGCCAGCAGCCGAGGGAAGGGAGGGGACATAAGTAGCAATCAGCCCCAGCATTTT.

This chain joins TRBV20-1 and TRBJ2-7, with D perhaps assigned TRBD1 or TRBD2 (5 bases each). This CDR3 spans 14 amino acids. The V and J ends lost 1 base and 3 bases respectively, with 13 bases between them. CDR1 and CDR2 (germline): DFQATT, SNEGSKA (reference sequence). CDR3 in amino acids: CSARGTGPFYEQYF. CDR3 DNA sequence: TGCAGTGCTAGAGGGACGGGACCATTCTACGAGCAGTACTTC.

This clonotype was seen just once. The chain uses TRBV20-1 and TRBJ2-7, with D possibly matching TRBD2 (5 bases). V was trimmed by 6 bases and J by 6 bases, leaving 21 bases between them. This CDR3 is built from 14 residues. Germline CDR1 and CDR2: DFQATT and SNEGSKA (reference sequence). The chain's CDR3 is CSAPRVRSGGEQYF. CDR3 bases: TGCAGTGCACCGAGGGTAAGGTCCGGAGGCGAGCAGTACTTC.

Only a few counts were recorded for this clonotype. The rearrangement uses TRBV5-1 and TRBJ1-1; no clear D gene. This CDR3 region has 12 residues. The V end was cut by 0 bases, the J end by 11 bases, with 11 bases between. Per the germline V gene, CDR1 is SGHRS and CDR2 is YFSETQ. The CDR3 DNA reads TGCGCCAGCAGCTTGGATAGCGTTGGGGCTTTCTTT. The encoded protein is CASSLDSVGAFF. Drawing the rest from reference TRBV5-1 and TRBJ1-1, the complete variable domain is KAGVTQTPRYLIKTRGQQVTLSCSPISGHRSVSWYQQTPGQGLQFLFEYFSETQRNKGNFPGRFSGRQFSNSRSEMNVSTLELGDSALYLCASSLDSVGAFFGQGTRLTVV.

The table lists this clonotype with a few counts. The chain recombines TRBV7-2 with TRBJ1-2; no clear D gene. V was cut by 0 bases and J by 4 bases, with 12 bases left in between. The V gene's germline CDR1 is SGHTA and CDR2 FQGNSA. The CDR3 spans 15 residues. CDR3 in amino acids: CASSLALLGGYGYTF. As DNA, the CDR3 is TGTGCCAGCAGCTTAGCGCTTCTGGGAGGCTATGGCTACACCTTC.

This clonotype was observed a single time. This rearrangement joins TRBV5-5 to TRBJ2-5; 8 positions match TRBD2. The V gene end was trimmed by 0 bases and the J gene end by 5 bases; junction bases not matched to a gene: 9. Germline loops: CDR1 SGHKS, CDR2 YYEKEE (reference sequence). CDR3 length: 16 amino acids. CDR3 sequence (DNA): TGTGCCAGCAGCTTGGCCGCCGGGACTAGTCGCGAGACCCAGTACTTC. Protein sequence: CASSLAAGTSRETQYF.

The chain combines TRBV15 with TRBJ1-2; D ambiguous. In germline, CDR1 is LNHNV, CDR2 YYDKDF (reference sequence). V was cut by 2 bases and J by 6 bases, with 7 bases left in between. The CDR3 length is 12 residues. The CDR3 DNA reads as TGTGCCACCAGCAGACAAGGGAATGGCTACACCTTC. Its protein product is CATSRQGNGYTF.

This clonotype was counted a few times. V usage is TRBV24-1 and J usage is TRBJ2-2, with D perhaps matching TRBD2 (5 bases). Germline CDR1 is KGHDR and CDR2 is SFDVKD. V gave up 5 bases and J gave up 4 bases, with 10 bases separating them. This CDR3 is 14 amino acids long. In DNA form, the CDR3 reads TGTGCCACCAGTGGAGGGAGATCCACCGGGGAGCTGTTTTTT. Translating gives CATSGGRSTGELFF.

The chain recombines TRBV6-1 with TRBJ1-1; the D gene is possibly TRBD1 (5 bases). V shed 7 bases and J shed 4 bases, with 13 bases lying between them. CDR3 length: 13 amino acids. Germline V gives CDR1 MNHNS, CDR2 SASEGT. In DNA, the CDR3 is TGTGCCAGCACAGGGTTGGTAGGCACTGAAGCTTTCTTT. It codes for CASTGLVGTEAFF.

The chain carries TRBV18 and TRBJ2-2; 7 nucleotides match TRBD1. Germline-derived CDR1 and CDR2 are KGHSH and LQKENI. This CDR3 is built from 16 residues. V lost 0 bases to trimming and J lost 1 base; unmatched junction nucleotides: 2. CDR3 in amino acids: CASSPPTGENTGELFF. DNA for the CDR3: TGTGCCAGCTCACCACCAACAGGGGAGAACACCGGGGAGCTGTTTTTT.

This rearrangement joins TRBV18 to TRBJ2-7; 7 bases agree with TRBD1. Germline assignment: CDR1 KGHSH and CDR2 LQKENI. CDR3 length: 16 amino acids. Trimming at V came to 3 bases and at J to 4 bases, leaving 12 bases not matched to a gene. CDR3 amino acids: CASSPTTGVRGYEQYF. The CDR3 bases are TGTGCCAGCTCACCGACAACCGGGGTCAGGGGGTACGAGCAGTACTTC.

The gene calls are TRBV12-3 or TRBV12-4 and TRBJ2-5; D perhaps matches TRBD1 (6 bases). The CDR3 sequence is 13 residues long. V shed 5 bases and J shed 7 bases, with 14 bases lying between them. In nucleotides, the CDR3 is TGTGCCAGCAGTCCAACAGGGCCGGGGACCCAGTACTTC. As protein: CASSPTGPGTQYF.

This rearrangement joins TRBV5-5 to TRBJ2-2; TRBD1 matches 9 bases. The CDR3 spans 15 residues. Trimming took 5 bases from V and 2 from J; bases not matched to a gene: 4. Germline values: CDR1 SGHKS, CDR2 YYEKEE (reference sequence). The CDR3 nucleotides are TGTGCCAGCAGGCGACAGGGGGGCAACACCGGGGAGCTGTTTTTT. Protein: CASRRQGGNTGELFF.

In this sample, this clonotype turned up a few times. The genes are TRBV7-2 and TRBJ2-1, with D hard to call. CDR1 SGHTA and CDR2 FQGNSA come from the germline V gene. The CDR3 is 14 residues long. V was trimmed by 5 bases and J by 7 bases, leaving 15 bases between them. The CDR3 is CASSPSPNVNEQFF. In DNA, the CDR3 is TGTGCCAGCAGCCCCTCCCCGAATGTAAATGAGCAGTTCTTC. The entire variable domain, with the rest obtained from reference TRBV7-2 and TRBJ2-1, is as follows: GAGVSQSPSNKVTEKGKDVELRCDPISGHTALYWYRQSLGQGLEFLIYFQGNSAPDKSGLPSDRFSAERTGGSVSTLTIQRTQQEDSAVYLCASSPSPNVNEQFFGPGTRLTVL.

The chain combines TRBV5-1 with TRBJ2-3, with D tentatively TRBD2 (6 bases). Trimming took off 4 bases at V and 6 bases at J, with 15 bases between the two ends. CDR1 and CDR2 from the germline V gene are SGHRS and YFSETQ. The CDR3 runs to 14 residues. CDR3 DNA: TGCGCCAGCAGCATACGGGAGACCGAGGATACGCAGTATTTT. It yields the protein CASSIRETEDTQYF.

The table lists this clonotype with a few counts. The gene calls are TRBV15 and TRBJ2-1, with D uncertain. The CDR3 runs 15 residues. The germline V gene has CDR1 LNHNV and CDR2 YYDKDF (reference sequence). Trimming pared 0 bases from V and 7 bases from J, leaving 13 bases between. The CDR3 is CATSRDRNFGNEQFF. In DNA, the CDR3 is TGTGCCACCAGCAGAGATCGGAACTTCGGGAATGAGCAGTTCTTC.

This sequence joins TRBV6-6 and TRBJ2-7; 7 nucleotides agree with TRBD2. J gave up 1 base and V 8 bases, and 2 bases lay outside the gene matches. Germline CDR1 is MNHNY and CDR2 is SVGAGI (reference sequence). This CDR3 contains 12 residues. This CDR3 is CASGGVSYEQYV. CDR3 bases: TGTGCCAGCGGGGGGGTTTCCTACGAGCAGTACGTC.

This clonotype has only a few counts. The genes are TRBV7-6 and TRBJ2-3; 7 bases line up with TRBD2. J gave up 4 bases and V 3 bases, and 7 bases lay outside the gene matches. This CDR3 is built from 15 residues. Looked up from germline, CDR1 is SGHVS and CDR2 is FNYEAQ. CDR3 region: CASSFAGAGPDTQYF. DNA of the CDR3: TGTGCCAGCAGCTTCGCGGGAGCTGGCCCAGATACGCAGTATTTT.

The chain uses TRBV20-1 and TRBJ2-1, with TRBD2 identical over 10 bases. This CDR3 is built from 17 residues. Germline trimming cut 3 bases from V and 4 bases from J; bases unmatched to any gene: 12. Germline assignment: CDR1 DFQATT and CDR2 SNEGSKA (reference sequence). Here the CDR3 DNA reads TGCAGTGCTAGGTTACCCCCAGGGACTAGCGCGTACAATGAGCAGTTCTTC. Translated: CSARLPPGTSAYNEQFF.

CDR3 in DNA: TGCGCCAGCAGCTCGGGGCATAGGGGGGCGATCACTGAAGCTTTCTTT. It translates to CASSSGHRGAITEAFF. The chain carries TRBV5-1 and TRBJ1-1, with D maybe TRBD1 (6 bases). Trimming removed 3 bases from V and 4 bases from J, with 19 bases in between. The CDR3 covers 16 residues. Germline V CDR1 and CDR2: SGHRS, YFSETQ. Complete variable domain (other parts from reference TRBV5-1 and TRBJ1-1): KAGVTQTPRYLIKTRGQQVTLSCSPISGHRSVSWYQQTPGQGLQFLFEYFSETQRNKGNFPGRFSGRQFSNSRSEMNVSTLELGDSALYLCASSSGHRGAITEAFFGQGTRLTVV.